A selection of T cell receptor beta chains follows, all from one sample in a study of T cells in Graves' hyperthyroidism and ophthalmopathy. From the multiplex PCR reads, TCRdb called clonotypes with MiXCR, one entry per CDR3 protein. The data show around 760,000 distinct CDR3 sequences, 35% seen once. Sequencing input: blood. These receptors all come from a woman aged 40 to 50 with Graves' hyperthyroidism. CDR3s include the opening cysteine and the closing phenylalanine or tryptophan. A D gene is named only where the DNA matches it firmly. A row's size may be missing; if present it is once, few, many or a size class.

TRBJ2-3 TRBV9 - - TGTGCCAGCACCGTACTCACAGATACGCAGTATTTT CASTVLTDTQYF
TRBJ1-1 TRBV14 - - TGTGCCAGCAGCCAAGATGGGACGGTGAACACTGAAGCTTTCTTT CASSQDGTVNTEAFF
TRBJ2-7 TRBV7-2 few TRBD2 TGTGCCAGCAGCTTAAACGGACTAGCAGCCTACGAGCAGTACTTC CASSLNGLAAYEQYF
TRBJ2-3 TRBV12-3/TRBV12-4 - TRBD2 TGTGCCAGCAAACCGGGACTAGCCACAGATACGCAGTATTTT CASKPGLATDTQYF
TRBJ1-2 TRBV4-1 few TRBD1 TGCGCCAGCAGCCAATTTACAGGGGTTAACTATGGCTACACCTTC CASSQFTGVNYGYTF
TRBJ2-5 TRBV29-1 - TRBD2 TGCAGCGTTGTTACTAGCGGGTCGAAAGAGACCCAGTACTTC CSVVTSGSKETQYF
TRBJ2-3 TRBV29-1 - - TGCAGCGCCGAGGGGCTAGCGGTTAACACAGGGACAGATACGCAGTATTTT CSAEGLAVNTGTDTQYF
TRBJ2-2 TRBV3-1 - - TGTGCCAGCAGCCAAGCTTTCACCGGGGAGCTGTTTTTT CASSQAFTGELFF
TRBJ1-1 TRBV6-6 - - TGTGCCAGCACCCCGGTAGAAGGCGCTGAAGCTTTCTTT CASTPVEGAEAFF
TRBJ2-7 TRBV28 few TRBD1 TGTGCCAGCAGTACCCAAGACAGGGGAGCGTACTTC CASSTQDRGAYF
TRBJ2-5 TRBV5-6 - - TGTGCCAGCAGCTTGGTCTGGAAAGGGACCCAGTACTTC CASSLVWKGTQYF
TRBJ1-1 TRBV29-1 - - TGCAGCGTTGGACGAACACTAGAAGCTTTCTTT CSVGRTLEAFF
TRBJ1-5 TRBV5-8 many - TGTGCCAGCACGGCGGGGTTGTTCAGTGCCGATCAGCCCCAGCATTTT CASTAGLFSADQPQHF
TRBJ2-1 TRBV14 - - TGTGCCAGCAGCCAAGTGGGTAATAGTGAGCAGTTCTTC CASSQVGNSEQFF
TRBJ1-4 TRBV20-1 few - TGCAGTGCTACTGGGGGGGGGCCTAATGAAAAACTGTTTTTT CSATGGGPNEKLFF
TRBJ2-7 TRBV7-2 many - TGTGCCAGCAGCTTAAGGGCCCAGGCCGAGCAGTACTTC CASSLRAQAEQYF
TRBJ2-7 TRBV29-1 - - TGCAGCGTTGAAGATCGGGACTCCTACTCCTACGAGCAGTACTTC CSVEDRDSYSYEQYF
TRBJ1-2 TRBV9 many - TGTGCCAGCAGCTTGAGGACGGTGGTAGATGGCTACACCTTC CASSLRTVVDGYTF
TRBJ2-7 TRBV7-8 many - TGTGCCAGCAGCCCCGGGGCTTGGTTGGGAGAGGGACACCCTCAGGGGTACGAGCAGTACTTC CASSPGAWLGEGHPQGYEQYF
TRBJ2-5 TRBV18 few - TGTGCCAGCTCACCACAGCCTCAAGAGACCCAGTACTTC CASSPQPQETQYF
TRBJ2-7 TRBV4-3 - - TGCGCCAGCAGCCAAGAAAGTGGCAGGGTTGACGAGCAGTACTTC CASSQESGRVDEQYF
TRBJ2-7 TRBV4-1 many - TGCGCCAGCAGCCAAGTGCTAATATCGAACTACGAGCAGTACTTC CASSQVLISNYEQYF
TRBJ1-1 TRBV11-2 few - TGTGCCAGCGCAGCGGGAATGAACACTGAAGCTTTCTTT CASAAGMNTEAFF
TRBJ2-7 TRBV2 - - TGTGCCAGCAGTGAATCGAGACAAATGGGGTACGAGCAGTACTTC CASSESRQMGYEQYF
TRBJ2-1 TRBV7-2 few - TGTGCCAGCAGCTCATCCCACAATGAGCAGTTCTTC CASSSSHNEQFF
TRBJ1-2 TRBV10-2 - TRBD1 TGCGCCAGCACTATACGGACAGGGGAAGGCTACACCTTC CASTIRTGEGYTF
TRBJ2-7 TRBV7-9 - - TGTGCCAGCAGCTTAGTCCGGACATCTTCCGAGCAGTACTTC CASSLVRTSSEQYF
TRBJ1-2 TRBV6-5 - - TGTGCCAGCACCTGGCCTCAGACAGATGGCTACACCTTC CASTWPQTDGYTF
TRBJ2-5 TRBV20-1 - - TGCAGTGCTAATCGGGCGGGAGAGACCCAGTACTTC CSANRAGETQYF
TRBJ1-2 TRBV12-3/TRBV12-4 many - TGTGCCAGCAGCCAAGCTTTAGGGGGGTATGGCTACACCTTC CASSQALGGYGYTF
TRBJ1-2 TRBV20-1 few TRBD1 TGCAGTGCTAGAGATGGGCGAGGGGGCCAAATCCCTAAGGGCTACACCTTC CSARDGRGGQIPKGYTF
TRBJ2-7 TRBV20-1 many - TGCAGTGCTAGAGATGACAGGGAGGCGAGTAACGAGCAGTACTTC CSARDDREASNEQYF
TRBJ2-7 TRBV7-2 many - TGTGCCAGCAGCTTCTATTTACCTCGGGACGAGCAGTACTTC CASSFYLPRDEQYF
TRBJ2-7 TRBV29-1 - - TGCAGCGTTAGGCAGGGTCCCTACAATGAGCAGTACTTC CSVRQGPYNEQYF
TRBJ2-7 TRBV6-1 many TRBD2 TGTGCCAGCAGTGAAGGGCTAGCGGGAGGTCCCGAGTACTTC CASSEGLAGGPEYF
TRBJ1-2 TRBV7-2 - - TGTGCCAGCAGCTTAGATCGGCATGGCTACACCTTC CASSLDRHGYTF
TRBJ1-1 TRBV6-6 - - TGTGCCAGCAGACACGACAGGCTGAACACTGAAGCTTTCTTT CASRHDRLNTEAFF